This T cell receptor beta chain stems from a study of molecular identifiers for immune sequencing clone quantification. The study, taken as a whole, reports: In naive cells, clones above 20 RNA copies held under 1% of molecules, whereas in effector cells they held over 98%.

CDR3 length: 15 residues. Looked up from germline, CDR1 is MGHRA and CDR2 is YSYEKL. V shed 0 bases and J shed 3 bases, with 12 bases lying between them. On this clonotype itself: The antigen is unknown.

Bulk TCR library preparation followed previously described methods with listed TCR primers. MiXCR, run by TCRdb on the PCR reads, gives a single entry per CDR3 protein. The sample lists 400,000 to 600,000 distinct CDR3 sequences; roughly 26% were seen once. The chain uses TRBV4-1 and TRBJ2-7; a possible D gene is TRBD2 (6 bases). This sequence originates from a human donor in good health. Some libraries in this study had Jurkat cell RNA spiked in. Sequenced material: naive CD8+ T cells from blood, with Jurkat cell RNA spiked in. Subset reported: FACS-sorted CD8+CD4-CCR7+CD45RA+ naive T cells. The CDR3 bases are TGCGCCAGCAGCCAAGACCGGGGGAATGGCTACGAGCAGTACTTC. Its translation is CASSQDRGNGYEQYF.